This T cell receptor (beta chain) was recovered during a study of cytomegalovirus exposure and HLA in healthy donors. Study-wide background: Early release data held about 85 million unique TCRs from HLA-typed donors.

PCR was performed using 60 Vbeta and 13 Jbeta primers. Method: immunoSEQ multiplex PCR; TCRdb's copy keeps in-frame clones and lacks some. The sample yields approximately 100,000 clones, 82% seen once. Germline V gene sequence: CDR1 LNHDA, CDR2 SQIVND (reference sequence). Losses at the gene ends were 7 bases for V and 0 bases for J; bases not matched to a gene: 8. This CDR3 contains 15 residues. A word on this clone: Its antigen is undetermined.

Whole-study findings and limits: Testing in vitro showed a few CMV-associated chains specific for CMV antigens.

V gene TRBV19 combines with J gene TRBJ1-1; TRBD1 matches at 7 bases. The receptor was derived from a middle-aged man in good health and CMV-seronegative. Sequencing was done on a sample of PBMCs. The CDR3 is CASKGTAFMNTEAFF. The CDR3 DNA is TGTGCCAGTAAGGGGACAGCTTTTATGAACACTGAAGCTTTCTTT.